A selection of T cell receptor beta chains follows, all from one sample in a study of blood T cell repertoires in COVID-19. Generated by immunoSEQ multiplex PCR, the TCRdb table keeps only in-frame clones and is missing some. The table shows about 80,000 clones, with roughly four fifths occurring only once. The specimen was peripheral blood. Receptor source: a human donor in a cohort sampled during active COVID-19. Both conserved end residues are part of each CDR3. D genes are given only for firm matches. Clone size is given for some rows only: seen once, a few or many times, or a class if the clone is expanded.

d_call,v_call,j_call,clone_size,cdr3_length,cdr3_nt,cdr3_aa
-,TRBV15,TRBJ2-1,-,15,TGTGCCACCAGCAGAGACCGCTCAAGGGGCAATGAGCAGTTCTTC,CATSRDRSRGNEQFF
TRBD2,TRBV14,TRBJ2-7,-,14,TGTGCCAGCAGCCCCTTACTAGCGGGACGCGAGCAGTACTTC,CASSPLLAGREQYF
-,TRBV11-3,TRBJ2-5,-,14,TGTGCCAGCAGCTCGAGGGGGAAACAAGAGACCCAGTACTTC,CASSSRGKQETQYF
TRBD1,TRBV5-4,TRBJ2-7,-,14,TGTGCCAGCAGTTACTGGACAGGGGGCCACGAGCAGTACTTC,CASSYWTGGHEQYF
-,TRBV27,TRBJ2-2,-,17,TGTGCCAGCAGTTCCCTCCTGGACGGGAAGAACACCGGGGAGCTGTTTTTT,CASSSLLDGKNTGELFF
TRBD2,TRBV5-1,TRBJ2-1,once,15,TGCGCCAGCAGCACCACGGGGGGGTCCAACGATGAGCAGTTCTTC,CASSTTGGSNDEQFF
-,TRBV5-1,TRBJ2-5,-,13,TGCGCCAGCAGCTCGCAGGGGTCGGAGACCCAGTACTTC,CASSSQGSETQYF
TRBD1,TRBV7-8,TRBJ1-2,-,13,TGTGCCAGCAGCTTAGGAGACAGGGCTGGCTACACCTTC,CASSLGDRAGYTF
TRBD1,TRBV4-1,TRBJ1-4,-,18,TGCGCCAGCAGCCAAGATCTGGGACAGGGGGGGACTAATGAAAAACTGTTTTTT,CASSQDLGQGGTNEKLFF
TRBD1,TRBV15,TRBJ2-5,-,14,TGTGCCACCAGCACTAGGACAGGTCAAGAGACCCAGTACTTC,CATSTRTGQETQYF
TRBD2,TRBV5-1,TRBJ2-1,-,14,TGCGCCAGCAGCTTACGACTAGCACGGAATGAGCAGTTCTTC,CASSLRLARNEQFF
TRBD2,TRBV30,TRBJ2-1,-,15,TGTGCCTGGTGTACTAGCGGGGGGGCGTACAATGAGCAGTTCTTC,CAWCTSGGAYNEQFF
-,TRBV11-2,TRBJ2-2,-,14,TGTGCCAGCAGCCCCCAGGGGCCTGCCCGGGAGCTGTTTTTT,CASSPQGPARELFF